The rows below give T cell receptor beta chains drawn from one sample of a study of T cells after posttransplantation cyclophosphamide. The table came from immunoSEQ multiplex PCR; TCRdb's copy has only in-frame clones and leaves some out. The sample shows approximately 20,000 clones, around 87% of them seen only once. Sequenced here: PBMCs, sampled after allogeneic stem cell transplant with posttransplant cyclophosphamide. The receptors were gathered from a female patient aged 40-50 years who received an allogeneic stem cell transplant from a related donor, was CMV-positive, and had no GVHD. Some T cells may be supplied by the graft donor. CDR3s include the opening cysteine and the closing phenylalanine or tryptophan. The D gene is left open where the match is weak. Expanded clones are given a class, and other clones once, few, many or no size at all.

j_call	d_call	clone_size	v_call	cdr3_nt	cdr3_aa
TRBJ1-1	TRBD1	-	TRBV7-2	TGTGTCAGCAACCCGATGGACAGGGATGGACATGAAGCTTTCTTT	CVSNPMDRDGHEAFF
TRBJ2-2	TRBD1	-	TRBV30	TGTGCCTGGAAAAAGACAGGGGGAGTCACCGGGGAGCTGTTTTTT	CAWKKTGGVTGELFF
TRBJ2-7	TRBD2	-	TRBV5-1	TGCGCCAGCGGAACTAGCGGGAGCCACGAGCAGTACTTC	CASGTSGSHEQYF
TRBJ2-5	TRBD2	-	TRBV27	TGTGCCAGCAGTGCCAGGGTGGTTGGGACTAGCGGGAGGGCCGGCCAAGAGACCCAGTACTTC	CASSARVVGTSGRAGQETQYF
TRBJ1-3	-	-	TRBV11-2	TGTGCCAGCAGCGATAAAGCAGGGCGATCTGGAAACACCATATATTTT	CASSDKAGRSGNTIYF
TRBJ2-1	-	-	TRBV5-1	TGCGCCAGCAGCTTGGAAACCGGGAAATACAATGAGCAGTTCTTC	CASSLETGKYNEQFF
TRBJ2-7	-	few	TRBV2	TGTGCCAGCAGTAGACTAGTTTTTGGCGAGCAGTACTTC	CASSRLVFGEQYF
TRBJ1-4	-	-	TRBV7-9	TGTGCCAGCAGCTTAACACAGGTTAATGAAAAACTGTTTTTT	CASSLTQVNEKLFF
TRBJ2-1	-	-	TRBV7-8	TGTGCCTGCGGGGCCAATTACAATGAGCAGTTCTTC	CACGANYNEQFF
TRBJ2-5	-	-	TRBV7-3	TGTGCCAGCAGCTTGGTACGGGAGGAGACCCAGTACTTC	CASSLVREETQYF
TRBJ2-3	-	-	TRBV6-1	TGTGCCAGCAGTGGGGATGGCGGGGATACGCAGTATTTT	CASSGDGGDTQYF
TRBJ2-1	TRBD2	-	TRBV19	TGTGCCAGTAGCATCGGTCTAGCGGGAGTGAATGAGCAGTTCTTC	CASSIGLAGVNEQFF
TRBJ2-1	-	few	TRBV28	TGTCGGAGCGGTTCCTACAATGAGCAGTTCTTC	CRSGSYNEQFF
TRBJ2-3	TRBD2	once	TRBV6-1	TGTGCCAGCAATGTCCCGGGACTAGAGCACACGCAGTATTTT	CASNVPGLEHTQYF
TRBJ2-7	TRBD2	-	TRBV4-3	TGCGCCAGCAGCCAATCGGGACTAGCGCCCTACGAGCAGTACTTC	CASSQSGLAPYEQYF
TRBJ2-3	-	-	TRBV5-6	TGTGCCAGCAGCTCCAACTGGAGGGTTTCAGATACGCAGTATTTT	CASSSNWRVSDTQYF
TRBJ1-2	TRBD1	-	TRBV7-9	TGTGCCAGCAGCTTAGCCGCAGGGGGACATGGCTACACCTTC	CASSLAAGGHGYTF
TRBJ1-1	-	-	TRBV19	TGTGCCAGCTTGACTGCCGGGAGCACTGAAGCTTTCTTT	CASLTAGSTEAFF
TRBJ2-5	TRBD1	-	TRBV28	TGTGCCAGCAGTTTGGACAGGGGGCGACAAGAGACCCAGTACTTC	CASSLDRGRQETQYF
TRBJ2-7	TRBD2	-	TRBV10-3	TGTGCCATCAGTGGAAATAGCGGGAGATCCTACGAGCAGTACTTC	CAISGNSGRSYEQYF
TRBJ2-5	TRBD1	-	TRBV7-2	TGTGCCAGCAGCTTCGACAGGGGTGGGGGAGAGACCCAGTACTTC	CASSFDRGGGETQYF
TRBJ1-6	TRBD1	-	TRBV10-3	TGTGCCATCAGTGACCGGGACAGTAATAATTCACCCCTCCACTTT	CAISDRDSNNSPLHF
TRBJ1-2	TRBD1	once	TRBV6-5	TGTGCCAGCAGTTACCAGGGGGCTGGTGGCTACACCTTC	CASSYQGAGGYTF
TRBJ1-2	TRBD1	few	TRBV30	TGTGCCTGGAGCGCGGGACAGGGATATGGCTACACCTTC	CAWSAGQGYGYTF
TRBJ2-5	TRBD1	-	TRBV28	TGTGCCAGCAGTTCACAGGGGGCGACACAGGGGACCCAGTACTTC	CASSSQGATQGTQYF
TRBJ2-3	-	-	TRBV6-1	TGTGCCAGCAGTGAGCACAGGGAAGTCCGCACAGATACGCAGTATTTT	CASSEHREVRTDTQYF
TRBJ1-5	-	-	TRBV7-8	TGTGCCAGCAGCTTGGACAGAGGGGGCAATCAGCCCCAGCATTTT	CASSLDRGGNQPQHF
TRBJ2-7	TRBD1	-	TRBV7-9	TGTGCCAGCAGCTCCGGGACAGGGACCGACGAGCAGTACTTC	CASSSGTGTDEQYF
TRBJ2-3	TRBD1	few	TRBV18	TGTGCCAGCTCACGGACAGGGACAAATACGCAGTATTTT	CASSRTGTNTQYF
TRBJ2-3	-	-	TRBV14	TGTGCCAGCAGCCAAGTGGCGGGTACAGATACGCAGTATTTT	CASSQVAGTDTQYF
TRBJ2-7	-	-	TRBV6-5	TGTGCCAGCAGTTACTCGGGTGTGGGGCTCTACGAGCAGTACTTC	CASSYSGVGLYEQYF
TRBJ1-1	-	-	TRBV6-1	TGTGCCAGCAGTGACGGTCCAAGACACTCTGTCGACACTGAAGCTCTCTTT	CASSDGPRHSVDTEALF
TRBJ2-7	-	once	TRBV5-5	TGTGCCAGCAGCCGGAGGGGCGGGGGCTCGGAGACCTACGAGCAGTACTTC	CASSRRGGGSETYEQYF
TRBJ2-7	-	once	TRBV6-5	TGTGCCAGCAGTTTGTCAGGGATTAGCTACGAGCAGTACTTC	CASSLSGISYEQYF
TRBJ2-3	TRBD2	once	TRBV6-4	TGTGCCAGCAGGGGCGTTCGGTCAGCGGGAGGGGCGACAGATACGCAGTATTTT	CASRGVRSAGGATDTQYF
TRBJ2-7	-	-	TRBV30	TGTGCCTGGAGTGTAAATTGGGGCGGGCAGTACTTC	CAWSVNWGGQYF
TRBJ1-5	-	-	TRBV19	TGTGCCAGTAGTGTTCGGGACAATCAGCCCCAGCATTTT	CASSVRDNQPQHF
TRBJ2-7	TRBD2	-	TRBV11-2	TGTGCCAGCAGCTCAGCCATCGGGACTAGCGGCTTCTCCTACGAGCAGTACTTC	CASSSAIGTSGFSYEQYF
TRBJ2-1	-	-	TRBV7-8	TGTGCCAGCAGCTTATCTAGCAGTGAGCAGTTCTTC	CASSLSSSEQFF
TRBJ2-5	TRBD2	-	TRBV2	TGTGCCAGCCTGGGGACTAGCGGGACCCAAGAGACCCAGTACTTC	CASLGTSGTQETQYF
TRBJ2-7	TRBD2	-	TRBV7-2	TGTGCCAGCAGCCGACTAGCGGGAAGCATCTACGAGCAGTACTTC	CASSRLAGSIYEQYF
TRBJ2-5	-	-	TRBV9	TGTGCCAGCAGCGTAGGGGCTAACAGTTATCAAGAGACCCAGTACTTC	CASSVGANSYQETQYF
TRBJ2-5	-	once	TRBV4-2	TGTGCCAGCAGCCAAGATCTAGAGACCCAGTACTTC	CASSQDLETQYF
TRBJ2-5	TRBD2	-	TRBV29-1	TGCAGCGCTGGGGGGATTTGGACTAGCGGGTCACAAGAGACCCAGTACTTC	CSAGGIWTSGSQETQYF
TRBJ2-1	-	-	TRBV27	TGTGCCAGCACAATCCAGGGAAAGTCCTACAATGAGCAGTTCTTC	CASTIQGKSYNEQFF
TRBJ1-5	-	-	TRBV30	TGTGCCTGGAGTTATAATGCAGGGAGCAATCAGCCCCAGCATTTT	CAWSYNAGSNQPQHF
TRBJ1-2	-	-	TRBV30	TGTGCCTGGAGGGGGGTGACAGGCAAGCTCTTCTATGGCTACACCTTC	CAWRGVTGKLFYGYTF
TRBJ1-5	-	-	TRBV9	TGTGCCAGCAGCGTTAGAGGAGATAGCAATCAGCCCCAGCATTTT	CASSVRGDSNQPQHF
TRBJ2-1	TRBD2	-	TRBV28	TGTGCCAGCAGTTTAGCGGGAGGATGGGGTGAGCAGTTCTTC	CASSLAGGWGEQFF
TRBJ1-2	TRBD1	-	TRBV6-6	TGTGCCAGCAGAAGGGGACAGAACTATGGCTACACCTTC	CASRRGQNYGYTF
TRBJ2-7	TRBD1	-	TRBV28	TGTGCCAGCAGTTTAAGGGACAGGGGTTACGAGCAGTACTTC	CASSLRDRGYEQYF
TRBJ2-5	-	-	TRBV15	TGTGCCACCAGCAGAGATCACAGGAGAGCCGAGACCCAGTACTTC	CATSRDHRRAETQYF
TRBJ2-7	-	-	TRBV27	TGTGCCAGCAGTTTAGGGTACGAGACTAACTACGAGCAGTACTTC	CASSLGYETNYEQYF
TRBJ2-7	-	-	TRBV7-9	TGTGCCAGCAGCTTAGCGCCCGGAAGCGGGTACGAGCAGTACTTC	CASSLAPGSGYEQYF
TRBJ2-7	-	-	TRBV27	TGTGCCAGCAGTTTATCCCAACCGGGCCAGGGCTCCGAGCAGTACTTC	CASSLSQPGQGSEQYF